The sequence of this T cell receptor (beta chain) was determined in a study of blood T cell repertoires in COVID-19. Only in-frame clones appear in the TCRdb table, and some are missing; sequencing was by immunoSEQ multiplex PCR. Of around 90,000 clones in the sample, approximately 92% were seen once. The sequenced sample consisted of peripheral blood. The receptor comes from a woman in her fifties or sixties with active COVID-19.

The CDR3 nucleotides are TGTGCCAGCAGCTTACTTAGCTCTGGGGCCAACGTCCTGACTTTC. Protein product: CASSLLSSGANVLTF. The chain uses TRBV7-6 and TRBJ2-6, with D hard to call. CDR1 and CDR2 from the germline V gene are SGHVS and FNYEAQ. The CDR3 extends over 15 amino acids. The V and J ends lost 2 bases and 0 bases respectively, with 5 bases between them.